These 25 T cell receptor beta chains were sequenced from one sample in a study of T-cell memory formation after mild COVID-19. MiXCR was run by TCRdb on the 5' RACE reads, yielding one entry per CDR3 protein. Among around 200,000 distinct CDR3 sequences listed, 9.5% were seen once. Material: PBMCs or a T cell subset sorted from them (not recorded which). These receptors were collected from a man younger than 30 who had mild COVID-19 (a few samples of this study predate the infection). Cell type and time point are not known.

This clonotype has a handful of counts. The gene calls are TRBV9 and TRBJ1-2; D is possibly TRBD1 (6 bases). V was shortened by 4 bases and J by 4 bases, with 11 bases between the two germline ends. The V gene's germline CDR1 is SGDLS and CDR2 YYNGEE. The CDR3 is 13 amino acids. CDR3 sequence: CASSNRDGYGYTF. For the CDR3, the DNA is TGTGCCAGCAGCAACAGGGATGGCTATGGCTACACCTTC. Complete variable domain (other parts from reference TRBV9 and TRBJ1-2): DSGVTQTPKHLITATGQRVTLRCSPRSGDLSVYWYQQSLDQGLQFLIQYYNGEERAKGNILERFSAQQFPDLHSELNLSSLELGDSALYFCASSNRDGYGYTFGSGTRLTVV.

V is TRBV7-2 and J is TRBJ1-1; 7 bases fit TRBD1. Trimming cost V 6 bases and J 4 bases; bases outside gene matches: 5. Germline-derived CDR1 and CDR2 are SGHTA and FQGNSA. CDR3 length: 13 residues. The CDR3 nucleotides are TGTGCCAGCAGGACAGGGTGGATCACTGAAGCTTTCTTT. Its translation is CASRTGWITEAFF.

The rearrangement links TRBV9 to TRBJ1-4, with D unresolved. The CDR3 spans 14 residues. The V gene lost 1 base and the J gene lost 0 bases, with 4 bases spanning the gap. Per germline, CDR1 SGDLS and CDR2 YYNGEE. This chain's CDR3 is CASSVRATNEKLFF. CDR3 DNA sequence: TGTGCCAGCAGCGTACGAGCAACTAATGAAAAACTGTTTTTT.

The chain employs TRBV27 and TRBJ2-3; D possibly corresponds to TRBD2 (6 bases). There are 16 residues in the CDR3. Germline CDR1 is MNHEY and CDR2 is SMNVEV (reference sequence). V was pared by 8 bases and J by 3 bases, with 21 bases between. The CDR3 loop reads CASSPALAEFTDTQYF. The CDR3, as DNA: TGTGCCAGCTCCCCGGCATTAGCGGAGTTTACAGATACGCAGTATTTT.

V and J are TRBV6-5 and TRBJ2-6, with 11 bases aligning to TRBD2. Unmatched junction bases numbered 8, after V lost 5 bases and J lost 2 bases. This CDR3 comprises 18 residues. Germline assignment: CDR1 MNHEY and CDR2 SVGAGI. CDR3 protein: CASSPGLAASPGANVLTF. In nucleotides, the CDR3 is TGTGCCAGCAGTCCGGGACTAGCGGCCTCCCCTGGGGCCAACGTCCTGACTTTC.

This clonotype was found a few times. The chain employs TRBV12-3 or TRBV12-4 and TRBJ2-1, with D possibly being TRBD1 (5 bases). The CDR3 loop spans 14 amino acids. The ends were cut back, 3 bases at V and 6 bases at J, with 12 bases in the middle. CDR3 residues: CASSLGLVGNEQFF. Here the CDR3 DNA reads TGTGCCAGCAGTTTGGGGCTAGTCGGCAATGAGCAGTTCTTC.

This clonotype has just a few counts. This chain connects TRBV12-3 or TRBV12-4 to TRBJ2-3; 13 bases match TRBD2. The J segment lost 2 bases and the V segment lost 3 bases, leaving 8 bases of the junction unmatched. The CDR3 loop spans 18 amino acids. DNA of the CDR3: TGTGCCAGCAGTTTTAACCCCGGGACTAGCGGGGACACAGATACGCAGTATTTT. Protein: CASSFNPGTSGDTDTQYF.

This clonotype was seen only a few times. V and J are TRBV20-1 and TRBJ1-1; D is uncertain. V dropped 3 bases and J dropped 0 bases, with 11 bases sitting between them. The CDR3 loop spans 14 amino acids. The germline V gene has CDR1 DFQATT and CDR2 SNEGSKA (reference sequence). CDR3 DNA sequence: TGCAGTGCTAGCGGGGAGAAGGTGAACACTGAAGCTTTCTTT. This sequence encodes CSASGEKVNTEAFF.

This clonotype was recorded a few times. This chain joins TRBV5-1 and TRBJ1-4, with a tentative D call TRBD1 (5 bases). V was cut by 4 bases and J by 0 bases, with 10 bases left in between. The CDR3 extends over 15 amino acids. Germline CDR1 and CDR2: SGHRS and YFSETQ. CDR3 nucleotide sequence: TGCGCCAGCAGCACGCAGGGTGCAACTAATGAAAAACTGTTTTTT. Protein: CASSTQGATNEKLFF.

V gene TRBV24-1 combines with J gene TRBJ2-2; D may be TRBD2 (6 bases). This CDR3 contains 16 residues. V was shortened by 0 bases and J by 0 bases, with 7 bases between the two germline ends. CDR1 and CDR2 (germline): KGHDR, SFDVKD. CDR3 in amino acids: CATSDLRGANTGELFF. In nucleotides, the CDR3 is TGTGCCACCAGTGATTTGCGCGGGGCGAACACCGGGGAGCTGTTTTTT.

This clonotype occurred a few times. The chain uses TRBV18 and TRBJ2-1; D gene uncertain. The germline V gene encodes CDR1 KGHSH and CDR2 LQKENI. Trimming stripped 2 bases from V and 0 bases from J, with 11 bases between. This CDR3 is built from 16 residues. The CDR3 loop is CASSPILRSSYNEQFF. As DNA, the CDR3 is TGTGCCAGCTCACCAATTCTACGGAGCTCCTACAATGAGCAGTTCTTC. The variable domain in full, completed from reference TRBV18 and TRBJ2-1, reads NAGVMQNPRHLVRRRGQEARLRCSPMKGHSHVYWYRQLPEEGLKFMVYLQKENIIDESGMPKERFSAEFPKEGPSILRIQQVVRGDSAAYFCASSPILRSSYNEQFFGPGTRLTVL.

A few counts support this clonotype. The V call is TRBV21-1, the J call TRBJ1-3; the table's TRBD1 call for D was not verified on the DNA. TRBV21-1 is annotated as a pseudogene. This CDR3 has 13 residues. The CDR3 coding sequence is TGTGCCAGCAGCCCAGACAGGGGAAACACCATATATTTT. It is translated as CASSPDRGNTIYF.

This clonotype was seen more than once but under ten times. The rearrangement links TRBV10-3 to TRBJ2-1, with 7 bases fitting TRBD2. Germline CDR1 ENHRY, CDR2 SYGVKD. The CDR3 covers 14 residues. V lost 11 bases, J lost 2 bases, and 9 bases stayed unmatched. The CDR3 DNA sequence: TGTGCCTCTAGGGGAGGGGTTCCCTACAATGAGCAGTTCTTC. This translates into CASRGGVPYNEQFF.

The rearrangement links TRBV24-1 to TRBJ1-2, with a possible D match to TRBD1 (5 bases). Germline assignment: CDR1 KGHDR and CDR2 SFDVKD. This CDR3 has 13 residues. Trimming stripped 2 bases from V and 7 bases from J, with 10 bases between. CDR3 in amino acids: CATSDSGWGGYTF. In DNA form, the CDR3 reads TGTGCCACCAGTGATTCAGGGTGGGGTGGCTACACCTTC.

The rearrangement links TRBV4-3 to TRBJ1-2, with D possibly matching TRBD1 (5 bases). Germline CDR1 is LGHNA and CDR2 is YSLEER. The CDR3 length is 16 residues. Trimming took 1 base from V and 8 from J, leaving 20 bases between them. CDR3 amino acids: CASSQGPMAGFAGYTF. The CDR3 region has the DNA TGCGCCAGCAGCCAAGGGCCTATGGCAGGGTTCGCGGGCTACACCTTC.

This clonotype was recorded many times. The V call is TRBV5-1, the J call TRBJ2-3, with TRBD2 identical over 13 bases. Germline CDR1 reads SGHRS; CDR2 reads YFSETQ. The J segment lost 2 bases and the V segment lost 4 bases, leaving 4 bases of the junction unmatched. The CDR3 spans 16 residues. For the CDR3, the DNA is TGCGCCAGCAGCCTGGGACTAGCGGGGCCCACAGATACGCAGTATTTT. It specifies CASSLGLAGPTDTQYF.

At least ten counts were recorded for this clonotype. The CDR3 coding sequence is TGCGCCAGCAGCCAAGTGGCCCCGGGTGGGGAGACCCAGTACTTC. Translation gives CASSQVAPGGETQYF. V usage is TRBV4-1 and J usage is TRBJ2-5; the D is unclear. The CDR3 is 15 amino acids. Germline CDR1 MGHRA, CDR2 YSYEKL. Trimming stripped 1 base from V and 5 bases from J, with 14 bases between.

The V call is TRBV4-2, the J call TRBJ1-2; D not resolved. This CDR3 is 12 amino acids long. With 1 base removed from V and 6 bases from J, the gap between germline ends came to 6 bases. Germline CDR1 LGHNA, CDR2 YNFKEQ. CDR3 in DNA: TGTGCCAGCAGCCAAGCCGCCCATGGCTACACCTTC. Translating gives CASSQAAHGYTF.

In this sample, this clonotype turned up a few times. The rearrangement joins TRBV11-2 to TRBJ2-3; 7 nucleotides align to TRBD2. This CDR3 has 17 residues. Germline CDR1 and CDR2: SGHAT and FQNNGV. J gave up 3 bases and V 5 bases, and 14 bases lay outside the gene matches. This CDR3 is CASSRGLAARATDTQYF. The CDR3 region has the DNA TGTGCCAGCAGCCGCGGGCTAGCGGCCAGGGCAACAGATACGCAGTATTTT.

Concerning this clonotype: A much larger clonotype is one base distant, so this may be a read error. This chain uses TRBV2 with TRBJ1-2; no clear D. The CDR3 consists of 13 residues. Trimming removed 3 bases from V and 4 bases from J, with 9 bases in between. Germline CDR1 and CDR2: SNHLY and FYNNEI. The CDR3 spells CASSDAAAYGYTF. The CDR3 DNA sequence: TGTGCCAGCAGTGATGCGGCAGCCTATGGCTACACCTTC.

The chain uses TRBV20-1 and TRBJ2-2, with D hard to call. Germline V lookup: CDR1 DFQATT, CDR2 SNEGSKA (reference sequence). Trimming left V 0 bases short and J 8 bases short, with 13 bases between. This CDR3 has 14 amino acids. CDR3 amino acids: CSARDPVFAGELFF. The CDR3, as DNA: TGCAGTGCTAGAGATCCGGTCTTTGCGGGGGAGCTGTTTTTT.

This clonotype was counted a few times. This chain links TRBV28 with TRBJ2-5; unclear D gene. Trimming removed 5 bases from V and 6 bases from J, with 16 bases in between. Per germline, CDR1 MDHEN and CDR2 SYDVKM. The CDR3 loop spans 14 amino acids. The CDR3 spells CASSAPALGKTQYF. In nucleotides, the CDR3 is TGTGCCAGCAGTGCCCCGGCCTTGGGAAAGACCCAGTACTTC.

This clonotype has a handful of counts. The J gene is TRBJ1-2, the V gene TRBV27, with D unresolved. This CDR3 is 14 amino acids long. The V end lost 0 bases, the J end lost 8 bases, and 13 bases lay between the germline ends. Looked up from germline, CDR1 is MNHEY and CDR2 is SMNVEV (reference sequence). The CDR3 DNA follows: TGTGCCAGCAGTTTATCCGGCCTCTCTCGGGGCTACACCTTC. Residues: CASSLSGLSRGYTF.

The chain combines TRBV4-3 with TRBJ2-3; 7 bases align to TRBD2. The CDR3 consists of 16 residues. Germline-derived CDR1 and CDR2 are LGHNA and YSLEER. V lost 6 bases, J lost 6 bases, and 15 bases stayed unmatched. The CDR3 loop is CASSQRLAGKGDTQYF. CDR3 DNA: TGCGCCAGCAGTCAGCGACTAGCTGGGAAGGGGGATACGCAGTATTTT.

This clonotype was recorded many times. V usage is TRBV3-1 and J usage is TRBJ1-5, with D hard to call. The V gene's germline CDR1 is LGHDT and CDR2 YNNKEL (reference sequence). The V and J ends lost 0 bases and 4 bases respectively, with 7 bases between them. CDR3 size: 14 residues. The CDR3 spells CASSQDSVNQPQHF. The CDR3 nucleotides are TGTGCCAGCAGCCAAGATTCGGTGAATCAGCCCCAGCATTTT.